This T cell receptor beta chain was recovered during a study of cytomegalovirus exposure and HLA in healthy donors (dated by TCRdb to about 2017). Broadly, across the study: An earlier analysis of 587 of the donors reported approximately 290 Gb of sequence data and approximately 110 million unique TCR beta sequences from 150 million to 200 million T cells. About 280 gigabases of sequencing data and roughly 81 million unique TCR sequences made up an early release that covered 640 HLA-typed donors. Of the roughly 390 genotyped donors, approximately 83% fell in the genetic ancestry cluster associated with self-reported Caucasian donors. The study aimed to test whether cataloging public T cell receptors could reveal signatures of past pathogen exposure. The T cell repertoires of around 730 subjects were profiled by immunosequencing and related to cytomegalovirus serostatus. Besides the first cohort of 500 to 700 subjects, a separate validation cohort made up of 95 to 150 different subjects was used. To predict cytomegalovirus infection status, the study combined high-throughput TCR immunosequencing, statistical association of individual TCRs with disease status, and machine learning. In a later analysis, previously published TCR beta repertoires from 600 to 850 donors were re-analyzed and high-resolution HLA genotyping was added so that TCR occurrence patterns could be studied. The later analysis used no new phenotypic data to find candidate immune exposures, relying instead on TCR beta sequences and their occurrence across donors. In an earlier analysis of roughly 600 of the donors, high-throughput TCR beta sequencing was used to judge whether each TCR beta V gene segment behaved as functional or pseudogenic. Donor age, sex, ethnicity and CMV serostatus were compiled together with the repertoire data. In a later genetic analysis, genome-wide SNP genotypes for 398 of the 666 donors were used, and that subset was treated as a discovery cohort. Every discovery cohort repertoire had been produced on one sequencing platform. HLA typing included class I and class II loci at four-digit resolution. The number of typed donors differed by locus: about 629-640 for A, B, C, DRB1 and DQB1; 522 for DQA1; some 610 for DPA1; and 400 to 480 for DPB1. Because of strong linkage in the cohort, four or five DR-DQ haplotypes were treated as single units for association and clustering. On average, around 230,000 unique TCR beta nucleotide sequences were sequenced per donor among several hundred genotyped donors of the cohort, with around 19% of those sequences being non-productive.

Its CDR3 holds 11 amino acids, cysteine through phenylalanine. The only DNA kept is the CDR3, 33 bases in frame from the first base. Here V drops 4 bases and J drops 15 bases, and the junction holds 6 bases not matched to any gene. As encoded in the germline V gene, CDR1 is SNHLY while CDR2 is FYNNEI. The cohort was made up of under 800 healthy bone marrow donors. Cohort members were all nominally healthy when sampled, although unrecorded immune exposures were likely present. The donor tested CMV seronegative, placing the donor among the 350 or so seronegative members of the cohort. A peripheral blood sample was collected from each donor, and TCR beta sequencing was performed on peripheral blood mononuclear cells. The Qiagen DNeasy Blood Extraction Kit was used to extract genomic DNA from the blood cell samples. Libraries were prepared through the immunoSEQ multiplex PCR assay. A mixture of 60 forward primers for TCR Vbeta segments and 13 reverse primers for TCR Jbeta segments was used in the multiplex PCR. The CDR3 region of rearranged TCR beta genes was amplified from genomic DNA with a multiplex PCR assay. On the Illumina HiSeq System, the amplified TCR beta libraries were sequenced as 87-base-pair reads. Per the authors' processing: A later analysis tallied 75 million to 95 million unique TCR beta chains across the 600 to 700 repertoires, and about 10 million of those chains were shared by two or more donors. A nearest-neighbor algorithm error-corrected the raw reads and collapsed the reads into unique sequences, merging closely related sequences to remove PCR and sequencing errors. To assign V, D and J gene segments, CDR3 sequences were aligned to IMGT reference sequences. For a sequence to be retained, a match of at least six nucleotides was required to both a V gene segment and a J gene segment. A rearrangement was called productive if the CDR3 had no stop codons and remained in frame with V and J, and every other rearrangement was called non-productive. CDR3 was defined according to IMGT convention as the region running from the second conserved V-encoded cysteine to the conserved J-encoded phenylalanine. In an earlier analysis of 587 of the donors, sequences lacking an unambiguous match to a single V gene segment were excluded. In an earlier analysis of approximately 590 of the donors, a V segment was called functional when productive rearrangements were above 56.7%, and segregating when the standard deviation between donors exceeded 5%. A statistical classification framework was built to diagnose cytomegalovirus status from the catalog of TCR beta chain sequences. V and J gene assignment, in a later analysis, came from comparing TCR nucleotide sequences with IMGT/GENE-DB human TR gene sequences. Using the TCRdist pipeline, a later analysis assigned CDR3 sequences along with most-parsimonious VDJ recombination scenarios. In a later analysis, every TCR beta chain was defined by the combination of its CDR3 amino acid sequence and its V-gene family, and reads without a unique V-gene family were dropped. To address suspected cross-contamination and a sequencing artifact, a later analysis removed 592 highly shared, low-generation-probability nucleotide sequences. In a later analysis, a clonal expansion index for each public chain was calculated from normalized within-repertoire ranks of inferred template counts. In a later analysis, generation probabilities were computed using a VDJ recombination model fitted to out-of-frame rearrangements, and the results were checked against IGoR. In a later analysis, hypergeometric tests were used to score TCR-TCR, TCR-HLA and TCR-CMV co-occurrence, with a repertoire-size bias correction applied to TCR pairs. A later analysis estimated false discovery rates by permuting HLA or CMV assignments 20 times. In a later analysis, co-occurring TCRs were grouped using DBSCAN, with TCRdist sequence similarity added in when clustering inside HLA-allele-positive subsets. Repertoires with fewer than 30,000 or more than 120,000 public chains, plus five repertoires with anomalous nucleotide sharing, were excluded from co-occurrence clustering. TCRdb retrieved this table from immuneACCESS and kept in-frame rearrangements only. Not all clones are present; in checked studies, unresolved V genes account for under half, and no reason is known for the remainder. V, J and clone size derive from that table, while D and trimming were established from the DNA sequence. In all, the sample holds some 150,000 clones, and around 80% of those were seen once. The ten biggest clones cover 2% to 2.5% of the sample.

The research as a whole found: Cytomegalovirus status was reported to be diagnosed by the classifier with high specificity and sensitivity in both the original and validation cohorts. Broadly in line with IMGT annotations, most TCR beta V segments showed up in productive rearrangements about 87% or about 30% of the time in an earlier analysis of approximately 640 of the donors. A cluster of highly shared sequence variants was judged likely to represent a technical artifact of the sequencing pipeline. In a later genetic analysis, a missense DCLRE1C variant was associated with V-gene and J-gene trimming of TCR beta chains, and the association was replicated in an independent cohort. Because HLA typing was unavailable for some donors at each locus, only the typed subset was used in association tests. In a later analysis, most CMV-associated TCR beta chains were found to appear HLA-restricted, with HLA associations seemingly driven largely by CMV exposure. Immune exposure information for the cohort was limited to CMV serostatus. The authors suggested that the approach could potentially be extended to other disease states and immunological phenotypes. In a later analysis, HLA-associated TCR beta chains were found to be more clonally expanded and to have lower generation probabilities than equally common non-associated chains. In the study, roughly 160 TCR beta chains were listed as associated with cytomegalovirus. In vitro tests confirmed that a few of the cytomegalovirus-associated TCR beta chains recognize cytomegalovirus antigens. A further reported finding was that TCR beta sequences accurately predicted the HLA-A and HLA-B alleles for most subjects in the first cohort. The presence/absence analyses assumed that sequencing depth was roughly uniform across donors, and that assumption may not be true. Most TCR sequences were observed very rarely across donors, whereas some public TCRs were present in many individuals. Strong co-occurrence of HLA alleles, especially DR and DQ, made assigning TCR associations to individual alleles difficult. At a false discovery rate of 0.05, a later analysis linked under 20,000 TCR beta sequences to specific HLA alleles. Only TCR beta chains were sequenced in this cohort, and the absence of alpha or paired-chain data limited detectable features. The earlier analysis of a few hundred of the donors excluded fewer than 20 rarely observed V segments, including chromosome 9 orphons, because counts were too low. A later analysis found that TCR association rates varied across HLA loci, with DRB1 alleles showing the most associated TCRs and HLA-C alleles the fewest. Some IMGT-functional V segments, including TRBV6-2 and TRBV6-3, could not be distinguished by the 87-base-pair reads and were therefore excluded. Correlated functional status among segregating V segments might reflect linkage disequilibrium, but an unknown experimental factor could not be ruled out. In a later genetic analysis, fewer N-insertions in productive TCRs were reported among donors in an Asian-associated ancestry cluster than the approximately 670-donor mean. Several of the top co-occurrence clusters appeared to be linked to parvovirus B19, influenza, CMV and Epstein-Barr virus, according to a later analysis.

This clone was seen only once. It lacks a known antigen. No base quality information exists; no much larger clone differs at one position. Specimen: PBMCs. The rearrangement combines TRBV2 with TRBJ2-1, with TRBD2 matching 7 junction bases. The TCR was taken from a man aged 35 to 55 in good health and CMV-seronegative. For the CDR3, the sequence is CASSVREGPFF. The sequence in DNA is TGTGCCAGCAGTGTGAGGGAGGGCCCGTTCTTC.